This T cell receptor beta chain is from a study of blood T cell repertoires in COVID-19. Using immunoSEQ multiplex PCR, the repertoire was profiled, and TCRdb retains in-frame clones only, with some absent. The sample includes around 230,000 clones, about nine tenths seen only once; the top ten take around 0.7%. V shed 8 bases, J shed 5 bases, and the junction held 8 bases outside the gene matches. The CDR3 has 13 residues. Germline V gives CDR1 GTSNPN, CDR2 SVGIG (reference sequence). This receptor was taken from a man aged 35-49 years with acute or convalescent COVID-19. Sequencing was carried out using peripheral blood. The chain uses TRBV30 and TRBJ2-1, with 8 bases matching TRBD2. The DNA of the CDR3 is TGTGCCCAGGAAGGACTAGCACACAATGAGCAGTTCTTC. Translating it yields CAQEGLAHNEQFF.